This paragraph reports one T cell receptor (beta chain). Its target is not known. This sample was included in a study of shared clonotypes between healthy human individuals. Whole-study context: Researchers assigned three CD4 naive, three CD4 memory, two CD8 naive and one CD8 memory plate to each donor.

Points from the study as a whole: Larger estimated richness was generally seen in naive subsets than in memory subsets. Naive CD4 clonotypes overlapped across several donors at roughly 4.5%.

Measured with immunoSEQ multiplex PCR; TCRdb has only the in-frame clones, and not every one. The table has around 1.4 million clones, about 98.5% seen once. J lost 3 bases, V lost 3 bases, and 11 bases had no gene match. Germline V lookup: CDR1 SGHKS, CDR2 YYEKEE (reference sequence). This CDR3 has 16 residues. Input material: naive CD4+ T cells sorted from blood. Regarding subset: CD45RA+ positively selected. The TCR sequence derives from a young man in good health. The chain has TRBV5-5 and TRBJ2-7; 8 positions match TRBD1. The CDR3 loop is CASSSGVGDRHYEQYF. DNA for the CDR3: TGTGCCAGCAGCTCGGGAGTGGGGGACAGGCACTACGAGCAGTACTTC.